Listed below are T cell receptor beta chains from one sample, sequenced in a study of T-cell memory formation after mild COVID-19. A single record per CDR3 protein comes from TCRdb applying MiXCR to the 5' RACE reads. The sample records 350,000 to 400,000 distinct CDR3 sequences, 13% to 15% being singletons. Sequencing was performed on PBMCs or a T cell subset sorted from them (not recorded which). The receptors derive from a young man who had mild COVID-19 (a few samples of this study predate the infection). Cell type and time point are not known. Both conserved end residues are part of each CDR3. D genes are given only for firm matches. Clone size is stated in some rows and not others, as once, few, many or a class when expanded.

J	size	D	V	length	CDR3	DNA
TRBJ2-1	few	TRBD1	TRBV5-1	15	CASSLEGTGFTEQFF	TGCGCCAGCAGCCTAGAGGGGACAGGATTCACTGAGCAGTTCTTC
TRBJ1-4	few	TRBD1	TRBV12-3/TRBV12-4	17	CASSPTGTGPYNEKLFF	TGTGCCAGCAGTCCAACCGGGACAGGGCCCTATAATGAAAAACTGTTTTTT
TRBJ1-2	many	-	TRBV7-2	12	CASTPLLYGYTF	TGTGCCAGCACCCCTTTGCTCTATGGCTACACCTTC
TRBJ2-6	-	-	TRBV20-1	12	CSASRGANVLTF	TGCAGTGCTAGTCGGGGGGCCAACGTCCTGACTTTC
TRBJ2-1	many	-	TRBV4-3	14	CASSQDIPAPEQFF	TGCGCCAGCAGCCAAGACATCCCCGCACCTGAGCAGTTCTTC
TRBJ1-5	many	TRBD1	TRBV4-1	18	CASSQETGGRYSNQPQHF	TGCGCCAGCAGCCAAGAGACAGGGGGCCGGTATAGCAATCAGCCCCAGCATTTT
TRBJ1-6	-	-	TRBV7-2	16	CASSPPRAGEYSPLHF	TGTGCCAGCAGCCCACCCCGAGCAGGGGAGTATTCACCCCTCCACTTT
TRBJ2-1	-	-	TRBV5-5	14	CASSLEVSYNEQFF	TGTGCCAGCAGCTTGGAGGTCTCCTACAATGAGCAGTTCTTC
TRBJ2-2	-	TRBD2	TRBV6-2/TRBV6-3	15	CASSPGGVRTGELFF	TGTGCCAGCAGCCCCGGGGGGGTCCGCACCGGGGAGCTGTTTTTT
TRBJ2-2	few	-	TRBV4-3	15	CASSPQELRTGELFF	TGCGCCAGCAGCCCACAGGAACTAAGGACCGGGGAGCTGTTTTTT
TRBJ2-5	few	TRBD1	TRBV20-1	13	CSARSTGGETQYF	TGCAGTGCTAGGTCGACAGGGGGAGAGACCCAGTACTTC
TRBJ2-1	-	TRBD2	TRBV19	14	CASSIPGTSAEQFF	TGTGCCAGTAGTATCCCCGGGACTAGCGCTGAGCAGTTCTTC
TRBJ1-6	-	-	TRBV7-2	12	CARSPYNSPLHF	TGTGCCAGAAGCCCTTATAATTCACCCCTCCACTTT
TRBJ2-3	-	-	TRBV12-3/TRBV12-4	14	CASSLWHRTDTQYF	TGTGCCAGCAGTTTATGGCACCGCACAGATACGCAGTATTTT
TRBJ1-1	many	-	TRBV20-1	13	CSASRDRTTEAFF	TGCAGTGCTAGCCGCGACAGGACCACTGAAGCTTTCTTT
TRBJ2-1	-	TRBD2	TRBV5-1	15	CASKLSGASYNEQFF	TGCGCCAGCAAGTTAAGCGGGGCCTCCTACAATGAGCAGTTCTTC
TRBJ2-1	-	-	TRBV9	14	CASSVMGNNNEQFF	TGTGCCAGCAGCGTAATGGGAAACAACAATGAGCAGTTCTTC
TRBJ2-3	-	TRBD2	TRBV11-2	17	CASSLGRTSGKSDTQYF	TGTGCCAGCAGCTTAGGTAGGACTAGCGGAAAGTCAGATACGCAGTATTTT
TRBJ1-2	-	TRBD1	TRBV29-1	14	CSDKPTGRGYGYTF	TGCAGCGACAAGCCGACAGGGAGGGGCTATGGCTACACCTTC
TRBJ2-7	-	-	TRBV4-3	17	CASSQETGAAQGYEQYF	TGCGCCAGCAGCCAAGAAACTGGGGCGGCCCAGGGCTACGAGCAGTACTTC
TRBJ1-3	-	-	TRBV6-2/TRBV6-3	18	CASSYPPYGLHSGNTIYF	TGTGCCAGCAGTTACCCACCCTACGGCCTCCACTCTGGAAACACCATATATTTT
TRBJ1-6	few	TRBD1	TRBV29-1	13	CSVGDRGNSPLHF	TGCAGCGTTGGGGACAGGGGAAATTCACCCCTCCACTTT
TRBJ2-5	many	-	TRBV20-1	14	CSASREGGQETQYF	TGCAGTGCTAGCCGAGAAGGGGGCCAAGAGACCCAGTACTTC
TRBJ2-2	-	TRBD2	TRBV7-9	17	CASSSLPGLGPSGELFF	TGTGCCAGCAGCTCACTCCCGGGACTAGGACCATCCGGGGAGCTGTTTTTT
TRBJ1-5	few	-	TRBV20-1	15	CSARARGMSNQPQHF	TGCAGTGCTCGGGCCAGGGGAATGAGCAATCAGCCCCAGCATTTT
TRBJ2-7	few	-	TRBV20-1	16	CSARDHRAATNYEQYF	TGCAGTGCTAGAGATCACAGGGCCGCGACTAACTACGAGCAGTACTTC
TRBJ1-1	few	TRBD1	TRBV5-6	13	CASSLDGQGEAFF	TGTGCCAGCAGCTTGGACGGACAGGGTGAAGCTTTCTTT
TRBJ2-7	-	-	TRBV7-2	14	CASSREGGLDGPLF	TGTGCCAGCAGCCGAGAGGGCGGGTTGGACGGACCCCTCTTC
TRBJ2-3	-	TRBD2	TRBV4-1	18	CASSRIAGGTASTDTQYF	TGCGCCAGCAGCCGTATAGCGGGGGGGACCGCAAGCACAGATACGCAGTATTTT
TRBJ2-2	many	-	TRBV7-6	16	CASSFTGAPNTGELFF	TGTGCCAGCAGCTTCACCGGGGCGCCGAACACCGGGGAGCTGTTTTTT
TRBJ2-7	many	TRBD1	TRBV7-3	14	CASSLGQGTYEQYF	TGTGCCAGCAGTTTGGGACAGGGTACCTACGAGCAGTACTTC
TRBJ1-2	few	-	TRBV5-1	14	CASSPSVFNYGYTF	TGCGCCAGCAGCCCGTCAGTCTTTAACTATGGCTACACCTTC
TRBJ1-6	-	-	TRBV7-2	14	CASSLELTNSPLHF	TGTGCCAGCAGCTTAGAACTGACCAATTCACCCCTCCACTTT
TRBJ2-5	many	TRBD2	TRBV12-3/TRBV12-4	15	CASRPTRLAGETQYF	TGTGCCAGCAGACCCACTCGACTAGCGGGAGAGACCCAGTACTTC
TRBJ2-7	-	TRBD2	TRBV29-1	11	CSVQRGSEQYF	TGCAGCGTCCAGCGGGGGAGCGAGCAGTACTTC
TRBJ2-2	many	-	TRBV7-6	15	CASSIPTGSNRELFF	TGTGCCAGCAGCATTCCTACCGGGAGCAACCGGGAGCTGTTTTTT
TRBJ2-1	-	-	TRBV7-6	13	CASSFGRGDEQFF	TGTGCCAGCAGCTTTGGGAGGGGGGACGAGCAGTTCTTC
TRBJ1-2	-	-	TRBV12-3/TRBV12-4	13	CASTATEGYGYTF	TGTGCCAGCACCGCGACAGAGGGCTATGGCTACACCTTC
TRBJ1-1	-	-	TRBV7-2	12	CAVRGANTEAFF	TGTGCCGTGAGGGGGGCGAACACTGAAGCTTTCTTT
TRBJ2-3	-	TRBD2	TRBV5-1	14	CASSTAGDTDTQYF	TGCGCCAGCTCCACGGCGGGAGACACAGATACGCAGTATTTT
TRBJ1-4	few	-	TRBV6-1	13	CASTGQANEKLFF	TGTGCCAGCACGGGACAAGCTAATGAAAAACTGTTTTTT
TRBJ2-1	few	-	TRBV12-3/TRBV12-4	14	CASSLETPGNEQFF	TGTGCCAGCAGTTTAGAGACTCCTGGGAATGAGCAGTTCTTC
TRBJ1-3	few	-	TRBV6-6	14	CASSRAISGNTIYF	TGTGCCAGCAGCCGAGCGATCTCTGGAAACACCATATATTTT
TRBJ2-4	few	TRBD1	TRBV6-5	13	CASSTGQANIQYF	TGTGCCAGCAGTACCGGACAGGCTAACATTCAGTACTTC
TRBJ1-5	-	-	TRBV10-3	15	CAISESMPGQQPQHF	TGTGCCATCAGTGAGTCGATGCCAGGGCAACAGCCCCAGCATTTT
TRBJ2-5	few	TRBD2	TRBV7-2	17	CASSLGRFFAGEETQYF	TGTGCCAGCAGCCTCGGGAGGTTTTTTGCGGGAGAAGAGACCCAGTACTTC
TRBJ2-2	-	TRBD2	TRBV6-6	16	CASGQGLAGNTGELFF	TGTGCCAGCGGCCAAGGGCTAGCGGGTAACACCGGGGAGCTGTTTTTT
TRBJ1-4	-	-	TRBV5-1	14	CASSLEQGSEKLFF	TGCGCCAGCAGCTTGGAGCAGGGAAGTGAAAAACTGTTTTTT
TRBJ2-1	once	TRBD2	TRBV20-1	17	CSARPLAVALSYNEQFF	TGCAGTGCTAGACCCCTAGCGGTGGCTCTCTCCTACAATGAGCAGTTCTTC
TRBJ2-1	few	TRBD2	TRBV6-5	16	CASSEERGSSYNEQFF	TGTGCCAGCAGTGAAGAGCGGGGGAGCTCCTACAATGAGCAGTTCTTC
TRBJ1-1	few	-	TRBV7-9	14	CASSSTRGYTEAFF	TGTGCCAGCAGCTCCACGCGAGGGTACACTGAAGCTTTCTTT
TRBJ1-2	few	-	TRBV6-2/TRBV6-3	16	CASSYPHYEGEVGYTF	TGTGCCAGCAGTTACCCACACTACGAGGGGGAAGTTGGCTACACCTTC
TRBJ2-4	few	-	TRBV11-2	16	CASSLAPGLAKNIQYF	TGTGCCAGCAGCTTAGCTCCGGGACTAGCCAAAAACATTCAGTACTTC
TRBJ1-6	many	-	TRBV4-1	14	CASSQDGSNSPLHF	TGCGCCAGCAGCCAAGACGGAAGTAATTCACCCCTCCACTTT
TRBJ1-2	-	-	TRBV5-1	15	CASSEGHLSNYGYTF	TGCGCCAGCAGCGAGGGACACCTTTCTAACTATGGCTACACCTTC
TRBJ2-3	few	TRBD2	TRBV5-1	16	CASSDGLAASTDTQYF	TGCGCCAGCAGCGACGGACTAGCGGCAAGCACAGATACGCAGTATTTT